A single sample gave rise to the 13 T cell receptor beta chains below, sequenced in a study of T cell responses to AZD1222 COVID-19 vaccine. The repertoire was sequenced with immunoSEQ multiplex PCR; TCRdb's copy has only in-frame clones and lacks some. The repertoire holds roughly 180,000 clones, with over 80% as singletons. The input for sequencing was peripheral blood, taken 28 days after the second dose of the MenACWY control vaccine. The receptors come from an adult who received the MenACWY meningococcal vaccine as a control.

The gene calls are TRBV27 and TRBJ2-3; D perhaps matches TRBD1 (6 bases). Per germline, CDR1 MNHEY and CDR2 SMNVEV (reference sequence). V dropped 6 bases and J dropped 6 bases, with 16 bases sitting between them. The CDR3 runs 14 residues. Written as DNA, the CDR3 is TGTGCCAGCAGGATAGCGTACACAGGGGATACGCAGTATTTT. Translating gives CASRIAYTGDTQYF.

V usage is TRBV28 and J usage is TRBJ1-4; D call uncertain. Trimming stripped 7 bases from V and 8 bases from J, with 8 bases between. The germline V gene has CDR1 MDHEN and CDR2 SYDVKM. The CDR3 is made up of 11 amino acids. The CDR3 DNA is TGTGCCAGCATATCGAACGAAAAACTGTTTTTT. Translated, it gives CASISNEKLFF.

The chain couples TRBV19 to TRBJ1-1; D not certain. Trimming left V 3 bases short and J 2 bases short, with 7 bases between. The length of the CDR3 is 13 residues. Germline V lookup: CDR1 LNHDA, CDR2 SQIVND (reference sequence). The CDR3 DNA reads TGTGCCAGTAGTATTCGACAAAACACTGAAGCTTTCTTT. Translating it yields CASSIRQNTEAFF.

This clone appeared once. V and J are TRBV2 and TRBJ1-4; D may be TRBD1 (5 bases). The V end lost 3 bases, the J end lost 7 bases, and 15 bases lay between the germline ends. CDR1 is SNHLY, CDR2 FYNNEI, per germline. CDR3 length equals 15 residues. In DNA, the CDR3 is TGTGCCAGCAGTGATTTAGTCGGGAGGGGTGAAAAACTGTTTTTT. Encoded protein: CASSDLVGRGEKLFF.

The chain couples TRBV6-1 to TRBJ1-1; D is perhaps TRBD1 (5 bases). The CDR3 sequence is 15 residues long. CDR1 and CDR2 from the germline V gene are MNHNS and SASEGT. The ends were cut back, 2 bases at V and 8 bases at J, with 18 bases in the middle. CDR3 residues: CASSEFPVGTLEAFF. The CDR3 bases are TGTGCCAGCAGTGAATTTCCAGTCGGGACCTTAGAAGCTTTCTTT.

The chain joins TRBV9 to TRBJ1-4; D not resolved. CDR3 length: 13 amino acids. The V end lost 4 bases, the J end lost 4 bases, and 8 bases lay between the germline ends. The germline CDR1 and CDR2 sequences are SGDLS and YYNGEE. In DNA form, the CDR3 reads TGTGCCAGCAGCACCGAGCTTAATGAAAAACTGTTTTTT. This gives the protein CASSTELNEKLFF. The variable domain in full, with the rest retrieved from reference TRBV9 and TRBJ1-4, is DSGVTQTPKHLITATGQRVTLRCSPRSGDLSVYWYQQSLDQGLQFLIQYYNGEERAKGNILERFSAQQFPDLHSELNLSSLELGDSALYFCASSTELNEKLFFGSGTQLSVL.

The table lists this clone with a count of one. The chain has TRBV7-2 and TRBJ1-6; no firm D call. Germline loops: CDR1 SGHTA, CDR2 FQGNSA. V shed 1 base and J shed 7 bases, with 5 bases lying between them. The CDR3 sequence is 13 residues long. The CDR3 here is CASSLEGNSPLHF. CDR3 coding DNA: TGTGCCAGCAGCTTAGAAGGGAATTCACCCCTCCACTTT.

There are a few counts of this clone. The chain is built from TRBV6-2 or TRBV6-3 and TRBJ1-3; unclear D gene. V was pared by 2 bases and J by 0 bases, with 8 bases between. Germline V lookup: CDR1 MNHEY, CDR2 SVGEGT. CDR3 length: 15 residues. In DNA, the CDR3 is TGTGCCAGCAGTTACGGGGTGATCTCTGGAAACACCATATATTTT. Amino acid sequence: CASSYGVISGNTIYF.

The CDR3 nucleotides are TGCGCCAGCAGCTCGGACAGTAATCAGCCCCAGCATTTT. This encodes CASSSDSNQPQHF. The V gene is TRBV5-1, the J gene TRBJ1-5; a weak D match, TRBD1 (6 bases). Germline lookup yields CDR1 SGHRS and CDR2 YFSETQ. CDR3 size: 13 residues. V dropped 3 bases and J dropped 4 bases, with 8 bases sitting between them.

The rearrangement uses TRBV2 and TRBJ1-1, with a weak D call TRBD1 (5 bases). Germline assignment: CDR1 SNHLY and CDR2 FYNNEI. With 6 bases removed from V and 4 bases from J, the gap between germline ends came to 18 bases. The CDR3 loop spans 15 amino acids. CDR3 in amino acids: CASSATTGRLTEAFF. For the CDR3, the DNA is TGTGCCAGCAGCGCAACAACGGGACGGCTCACTGAAGCTTTCTTT.

The chain uses TRBV28 and TRBJ1-5; maybe TRBD1 (5 bases). Germline loops: CDR1 MDHEN, CDR2 SYDVKM. Deletions cut 6 bases from V and 3 bases from J, with 18 bases between. The CDR3 length is 16 residues. DNA of the CDR3: TGTGCCAGCAGGACAGAATCGGCCAACCCCAATCAGCCCCAGCATTTT. Translating it yields CASRTESANPNQPQHF.

This CDR3 is CASSPMPPGHRRDSNQPQHF. The CDR3 DNA is TGTGCCAGCTCACCGATGCCACCGGGACACCGGAGAGATAGCAATCAGCCCCAGCATTTT. The chain couples TRBV18 to TRBJ1-5; the D gene is possibly TRBD1 (6 bases). V lost 3 bases to trimming and J lost 0 bases, with 24 bases between them. Per the germline V gene, CDR1 is KGHSH and CDR2 is LQKENI. The CDR3 runs to 20 residues.

This rearrangement joins TRBV19 to TRBJ2-1, with 7 bases fitting TRBD1. CDR3 size: 15 residues. Germline trimming cut 5 bases from V and 8 bases from J; bases unmatched to any gene: 12. Germline assignment: CDR1 LNHDA and CDR2 SQIVND (reference sequence). CDR3 residues: CASSARSTGAHEQFF. The CDR3 nucleotides read TGTGCCAGTAGTGCGAGATCAACAGGGGCCCATGAGCAGTTCTTC.